Listed below are T cell receptor beta chains from one sample, sequenced in a study of T cells expressing NK-cell markers. TCRdb re-called the 5' RACE reads and shows each CDR3 protein once, DNA omitted. Across about 390,000 distinct CDR3 sequences, the top ten clones capture about 10% of the sample. Sequenced: blood T cells: a sorted CD56 or NKG2C T cell subset, CD4+ or CD8+ T cells, or bulk PBMC T cells (not recorded which). The origin of the receptors is a woman aged 45 to 65 in good health. Both conserved end residues are part of each CDR3. Each record gives: V gene, J gene, CDR3 protein.

TRBV4-2	TRBJ2-1	CASSQELAAYNEQFF
TRBV30	TRBJ1-1	CAWSLTGATEAFF
TRBV20-1	TRBJ2-1	CSAGRADSSYNEQFF
TRBV5-1	TRBJ2-3	CASSLRPNTQYF
TRBV9	TRBJ2-1	CASSVGAGQGPNEQFF
TRBV5-4	TRBJ2-5	CASSYAQETQYF
TRBV12-3/TRBV12-4	TRBJ2-3	CASSLAAEISTDTQYF
TRBV24-1	TRBJ1-1	CATRGDSLNTEAFF
TRBV5-1	TRBJ2-5	CASSLSGVEETQYF
TRBV18	TRBJ1-4	CASRRDRENRLFF
TRBV15	TRBJ1-1	CATAAGLMNTEAFF
TRBV27	TRBJ2-2	CASSFPSGRADTGELFF
TRBV20-1	TRBJ2-3	CSARDRRVPTDTQYF
TRBV28	TRBJ2-3	CASSLGLAGANTWGYF
TRBV20-1	TRBJ2-1	CSATSSGRGPYNEQFF
TRBV27	TRBJ2-3	CASSISGRYTDTQYF
TRBV6-2/TRBV6-3	TRBJ2-4	CASRGGGNIQYF
TRBV6-1	TRBJ1-2	CASSEDSSGTVANYGYTF
TRBV14	TRBJ2-3	CASSRRVGASTDTQYF
TRBV7-9	TRBJ1-1	CASSLGNQNTEAFF
TRBV18	TRBJ1-2	CASSPGDRYGYTF
TRBV10-3	TRBJ2-5	CAISDPPLAGDRTGTQYF
TRBV10-3	TRBJ1-1	CAISDYGGRTEAFF
TRBV9	TRBJ2-2	CASNLNPAQAGGRTGELFF
TRBV27	TRBJ2-1	CASRYPGLAGSNEQFF
TRBV20-1	TRBJ2-5	CSAAPGQQETQYF
TRBV3-1	TRBJ2-3	CASSQVGIWGRADTQYF
TRBV20-1	TRBJ2-3	CSATGITDTQYF
TRBV6-5	TRBJ2-1	CASSYVGGGVSSYNEQFF
TRBV5-6	TRBJ2-3	CASSLRSSGRSTDTQYF
TRBV5-6	TRBJ2-5	CASSLQGPEETQYF
TRBV5-1	TRBJ2-7	CASSNRSYYEQYF
TRBV25-1	TRBJ2-2	CASSEFSGRGELFF
TRBV6-5	TRBJ2-7	CASSRDRPPPEQYF
TRBV24-1	TRBJ2-5	CATESWETQYF
TRBV15	TRBJ2-3	CATRGAGRRLYF
TRBV27	TRBJ2-2	CASSFSGRYTGELFF
TRBV20-1	TRBJ1-3	CSVLTGGENTIYF
TRBV5-1	TRBJ2-3	CASSLGPRGDTQYF
TRBV5-1	TRBJ2-3	CASSSGRTRADTQYF
TRBV6-5	TRBJ2-1	CASSYGLLAKYNEQFF
TRBV7-3	TRBJ1-1	CASSLMAGLNTEAFF
TRBV5-1	TRBJ1-5	CASSPTQPQHF
TRBV14	TRBJ1-2	CASSQRDTRTYGYTF
TRBV15	TRBJ2-5	CATRPAGGKLETQYF
TRBV7-9	TRBJ2-1	CASSGGTSGAYNEQFF
TRBV7-2	TRBJ2-1	CASSFPGLADGEQFF
TRBV11-3	TRBJ1-1	CASSSDGISEAFF
TRBV11-2	TRBJ2-3	CASSPSQRADTQYF
TRBV18	TRBJ1-2	CASSQGGQVYGYTF
TRBV5-1	TRBJ1-2	CASSAGTGRDPGYTF